Sequencing of this T cell receptor (beta chain) was carried out in a study of blood T cells in healthy people across ages. Regarding the study as a whole: The unsorted PBMCs prevented any conclusive comparison of naive versus antigen-experienced cells.

Samples had at least 6.5 million PBMCs isolated from them. A sample-barcoded 5' primer and a J-beta primer mix were used in a second PCR of about 6 to 11 cycles. MiXCR was run by TCRdb on the 5' RACE reads, yielding one entry per CDR3 protein. Of about 680,000 distinct CDR3 sequences listed, roughly 50% are singletons. V was pared by 2 bases and J by 3 bases, with 8 bases of the junction left unmatched. This CDR3 spans 17 amino acids. The V gene's germline CDR1 is MNHEY and CDR2 SVGEGT. This clonotype has just a few counts. The antigen is not known. The specimen sequenced was blood. The source is a woman in her fifties or sixties in good health. The chain employs TRBV6-2 or TRBV6-3 and TRBJ2-1, with TRBD2 matching over 9 bases. The CDR3 nucleotides are TGTGCCAGCAGTTACGTCGCTAGCGGGATTGGCTACAATGAGCAGTTCTTC. It yields the protein CASSYVASGIGYNEQFF.